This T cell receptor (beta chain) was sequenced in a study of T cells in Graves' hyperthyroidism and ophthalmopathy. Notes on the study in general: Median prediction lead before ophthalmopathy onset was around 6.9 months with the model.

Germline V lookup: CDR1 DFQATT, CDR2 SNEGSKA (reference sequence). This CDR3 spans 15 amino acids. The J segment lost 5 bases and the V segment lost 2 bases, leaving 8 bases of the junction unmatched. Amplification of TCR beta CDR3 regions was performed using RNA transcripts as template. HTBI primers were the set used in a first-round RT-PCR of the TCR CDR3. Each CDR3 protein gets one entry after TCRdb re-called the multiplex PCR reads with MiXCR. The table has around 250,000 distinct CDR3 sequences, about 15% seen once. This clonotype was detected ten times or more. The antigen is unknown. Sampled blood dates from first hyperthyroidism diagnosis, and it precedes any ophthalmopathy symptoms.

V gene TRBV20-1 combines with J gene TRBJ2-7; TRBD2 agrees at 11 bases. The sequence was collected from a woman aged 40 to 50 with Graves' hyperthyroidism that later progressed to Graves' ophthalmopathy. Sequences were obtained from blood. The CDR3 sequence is CSARPLAGAFDEQYF. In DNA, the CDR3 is TGCAGTGCTAGACCACTAGCGGGAGCTTTCGACGAGCAGTACTTC.